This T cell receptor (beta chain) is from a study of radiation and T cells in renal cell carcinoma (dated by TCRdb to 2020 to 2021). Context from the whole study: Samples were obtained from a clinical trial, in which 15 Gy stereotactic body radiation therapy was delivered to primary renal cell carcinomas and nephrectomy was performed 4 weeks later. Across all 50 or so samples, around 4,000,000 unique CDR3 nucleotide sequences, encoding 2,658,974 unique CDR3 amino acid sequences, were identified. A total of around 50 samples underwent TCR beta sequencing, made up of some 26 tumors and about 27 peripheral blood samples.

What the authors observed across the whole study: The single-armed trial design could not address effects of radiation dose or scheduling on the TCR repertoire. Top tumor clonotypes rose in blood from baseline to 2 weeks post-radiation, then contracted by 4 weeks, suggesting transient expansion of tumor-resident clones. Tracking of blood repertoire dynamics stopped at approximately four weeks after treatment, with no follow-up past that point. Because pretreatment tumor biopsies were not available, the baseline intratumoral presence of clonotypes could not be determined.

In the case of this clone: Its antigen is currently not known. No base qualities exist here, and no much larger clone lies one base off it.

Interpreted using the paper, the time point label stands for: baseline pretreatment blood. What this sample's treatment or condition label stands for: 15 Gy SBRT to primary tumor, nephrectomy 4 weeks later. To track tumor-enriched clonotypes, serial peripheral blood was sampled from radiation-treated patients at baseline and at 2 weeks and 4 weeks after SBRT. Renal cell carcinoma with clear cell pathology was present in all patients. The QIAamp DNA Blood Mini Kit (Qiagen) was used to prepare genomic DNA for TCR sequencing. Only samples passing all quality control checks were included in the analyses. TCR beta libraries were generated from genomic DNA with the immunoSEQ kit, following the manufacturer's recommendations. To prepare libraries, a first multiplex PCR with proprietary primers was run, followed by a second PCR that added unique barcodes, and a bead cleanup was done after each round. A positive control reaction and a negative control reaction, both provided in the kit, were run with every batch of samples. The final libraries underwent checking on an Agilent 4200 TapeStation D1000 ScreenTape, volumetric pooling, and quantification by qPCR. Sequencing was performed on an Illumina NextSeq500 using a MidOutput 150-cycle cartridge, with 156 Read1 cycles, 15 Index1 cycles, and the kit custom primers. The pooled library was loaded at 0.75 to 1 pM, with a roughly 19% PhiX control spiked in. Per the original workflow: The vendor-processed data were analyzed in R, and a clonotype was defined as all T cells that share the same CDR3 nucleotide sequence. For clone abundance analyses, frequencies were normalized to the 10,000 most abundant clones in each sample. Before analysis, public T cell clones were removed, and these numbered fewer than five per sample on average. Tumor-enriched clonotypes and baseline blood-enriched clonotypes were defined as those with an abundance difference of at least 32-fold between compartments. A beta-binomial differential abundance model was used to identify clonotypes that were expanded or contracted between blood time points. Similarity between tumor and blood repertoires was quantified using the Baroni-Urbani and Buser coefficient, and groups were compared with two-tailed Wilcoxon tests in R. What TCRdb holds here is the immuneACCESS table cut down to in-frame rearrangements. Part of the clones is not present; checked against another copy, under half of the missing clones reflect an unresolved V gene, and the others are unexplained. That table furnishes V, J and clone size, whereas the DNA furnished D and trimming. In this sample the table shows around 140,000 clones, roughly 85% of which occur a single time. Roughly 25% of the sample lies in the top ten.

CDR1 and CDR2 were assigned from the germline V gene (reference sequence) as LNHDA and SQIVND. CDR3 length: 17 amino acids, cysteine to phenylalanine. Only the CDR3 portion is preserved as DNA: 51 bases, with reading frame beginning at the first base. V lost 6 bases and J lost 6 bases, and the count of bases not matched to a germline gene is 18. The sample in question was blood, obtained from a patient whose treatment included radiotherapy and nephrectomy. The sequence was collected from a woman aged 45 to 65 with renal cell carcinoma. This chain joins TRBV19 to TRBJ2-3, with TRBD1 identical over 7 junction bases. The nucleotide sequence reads TGTGCCAGTAGGCTTACGACAGGGCCTCTCCCTCGGGATACGCAGTATTTT. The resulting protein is CASRLTTGPLPRDTQYF.